These 27 T cell receptor beta chains share one sample of origin, sequenced in a study of T-cell memory formation after mild COVID-19. TCRdb reprocessed the 5' RACE reads via MiXCR and lists one record per CDR3 protein. Of under 300,000 distinct CDR3 sequences in the sample, about 17% were seen once. Sequencing was carried out using PBMCs or a T cell subset sorted from them (not recorded which). Source of these receptors: a man between 18 and 35 years old who had mild COVID-19 (a few samples of this study predate the infection). Cell type and time point are not known.

This clonotype has at least ten counts. J is TRBJ2-5 and V is TRBV19; D is unresolved. Trimming stripped 5 bases from V and 2 bases from J, with 9 bases between. CDR1 LNHDA and CDR2 SQIVND come from the germline V gene (reference sequence). This CDR3 comprises 13 residues. The CDR3 DNA follows: TGTGCCAGTAGTCCCCCAGAACAAGAGACCCAGTACTTC. As protein: CASSPPEQETQYF.

The V gene is TRBV7-9, the J gene TRBJ2-3, with 10 nucleotides matching TRBD2. Germline assignment: CDR1 SEHNR and CDR2 FQNEAQ (reference sequence). The J segment lost 2 bases and the V segment lost 0 bases, leaving 5 bases of the junction unmatched. This CDR3 comprises 17 residues. CDR3 amino acids: CASSLARLAGATDTQYF. The CDR3 DNA sequence: TGTGCCAGCAGCTTAGCGAGGCTAGCGGGGGCCACAGATACGCAGTATTTT.

The J gene is TRBJ1-2, the V gene TRBV4-1, with unresolved D. The V gene lost 4 bases and the J gene lost 1 base, with 10 bases spanning the gap. The CDR3 loop spans 14 amino acids. From germline, CDR1 is MGHRA and CDR2 YSYEKL. CDR3 sequence: CASSRAGGNYGYTF. The DNA for the CDR3 is TGCGCCAGCAGCCGGGCCGGCGGTAACTATGGCTACACCTTC.

This clonotype has more than one count but fewer than ten. The chain is built from TRBV10-3 and TRBJ1-5; D is undetermined. The CDR3 totals 14 residues. Germline V gene sequence: CDR1 ENHRY, CDR2 SYGVKD. With 6 bases removed from V and 2 bases from J, the gap between germline ends came to 11 bases. The CDR3 loop is CAISGQVGNQPQHF. DNA of the CDR3: TGTGCCATCAGCGGGCAGGTCGGCAATCAGCCCCAGCATTTT.

V gene TRBV29-1 combines with J gene TRBJ2-3; 11 bases are shared with TRBD2. V lost 2 bases, J lost 6 bases, and 7 bases stayed unmatched. Germline V gives CDR1 SQVTM, CDR2 ANQGSEA. This CDR3 has 15 amino acids. The CDR3 nucleotides are TGCAGCGTTGAATTGGCTAGCGGGGGGAAGGATACGCAGTATTTT. It yields the protein CSVELASGGKDTQYF.

The V gene is TRBV5-1, the J gene TRBJ1-6; maybe TRBD1 (6 bases). The CDR3 runs to 14 residues. Germline CDR1 and CDR2: SGHRS and YFSETQ. With 0 bases removed from V and 10 bases from J, the gap between germline ends came to 11 bases. CDR3 DNA sequence: TGCGCCAGCAGCTTGGGGGGGCGCGAATCACCCCTCCACTTT. It yields the protein CASSLGGRESPLHF.

The V call is TRBV7-6, the J call TRBJ1-2, with D uncertain. The germline gives CDR1 SGHVS, CDR2 FNYEAQ. V was shortened by 2 bases and J by 0 bases, with 4 bases between the two germline ends. There are 13 residues in the CDR3. The CDR3 nucleotides are TGTGCCAGCAGCTTATCGCCTAACTATGGCTACACCTTC. It is translated as CASSLSPNYGYTF. The full variable domain, with the rest looked up from reference TRBV7-6 and TRBJ1-2, is GAGVSQSPRYKVTKRGQDVALRCDPISGHVSLYWYRQALGQGPEFLTYFNYEAQQDKSGLPNDRFSAERPEGSISTLTIQRTEQRDSAMYRCASSLSPNYGYTFGSGTRLTVV.

This clonotype was seen only a few times. V is TRBV9 and J is TRBJ2-5; D assignment may be TRBD1 or TRBD2 (5 bases each). V shed 4 bases and J shed 5 bases, with 15 bases lying between them. The germline V gene has CDR1 SGDLS and CDR2 YYNGEE. CDR3 length: 14 amino acids. The CDR3 sequence is CASSPSQGAETQYF. The CDR3 DNA sequence: TGTGCCAGCAGCCCTAGCCAGGGCGCGGAGACCCAGTACTTC. The variable domain in full, with the rest retrieved from reference TRBV9 and TRBJ2-5, is DSGVTQTPKHLITATGQRVTLRCSPRSGDLSVYWYQQSLDQGLQFLIQYYNGEERAKGNILERFSAQQFPDLHSELNLSSLELGDSALYFCASSPSQGAETQYFGPGTRLLVL.

This clonotype was observed a few times. The CDR3 sequence is CASRDIIRGYTEAFF. For the CDR3, the DNA is TGTGCCAGCAGGGATATCATCAGGGGCTACACTGAAGCTTTCTTT. The rearrangement links TRBV6-1 to TRBJ1-1, with D possibly matching TRBD1 (6 bases). CDR3 size: 15 residues. V gave up 6 bases and J gave up 3 bases, with 17 bases separating them. Germline V lookup: CDR1 MNHNS, CDR2 SASEGT.

The rearrangement links TRBV5-6 to TRBJ2-5, with 7 positions matching TRBD2. V shed 4 bases, J shed 13 bases, and the junction held 13 bases outside the gene matches. CDR3 length: 13 amino acids. Germline V lookup: CDR1 SGHDT, CDR2 YYEEEE. The CDR3 bases are TGTGCCAGCAGCACGCGGGACTACTCCATTAGGTACTTC. It codes for CASSTRDYSIRYF.

There are a few counts of this clonotype. The chain links TRBV12-3 or TRBV12-4 to TRBJ2-3; 14 bases fit TRBD2. The CDR3 loop spans 15 amino acids. V was pared by 7 bases and J by 4 bases, with 4 bases of the junction left unmatched. The CDR3: CASNEGLAGADTQYF. The DNA for the CDR3 is TGTGCCAGCAACGAGGGACTAGCGGGGGCAGATACGCAGTATTTT.

V is TRBV18 and J is TRBJ2-3; 10 nucleotides agree with TRBD2. Germline CDR1 and CDR2: KGHSH and LQKENI. J was trimmed by 1 base and V by 6 bases; bases with no gene match: 4. This CDR3 has 15 residues. This CDR3 reads CASSTGTSGTDTQYF. For the CDR3, the DNA is TGTGCCAGCTCCACCGGGACTAGCGGCACAGATACGCAGTATTTT.

In this sample, this clonotype turned up a few times. V is TRBV5-1 and J is TRBJ2-2; D may be TRBD2 (6 bases). V dropped 4 bases and J dropped 5 bases, with 21 bases sitting between them. The CDR3 has 17 amino acids. Germline V gene lookup returns CDR1 SGHRS and CDR2 YFSETQ. CDR3 residues: CASSLLGLSSGTGELFF. The CDR3 nucleotides read TGCGCCAGCAGCCTGCTCGGGCTGAGTAGCGGAACCGGGGAGCTGTTTTTT.

The chain links TRBV7-2 to TRBJ1-2; the match to TRBD1 covers 12 bases. Trimming cost V 5 bases and J 8 bases; bases outside gene matches: 9. This CDR3 has 15 residues. The germline V gene encodes CDR1 SGHTA and CDR2 FQGNSA. The CDR3 DNA reads as TGTGCCAGCAGCCCAACGGGACAGGGGGCGCGGGGCTACACCTTC. Its protein product is CASSPTGQGARGYTF. The variable domain in full, completed from reference TRBV7-2 and TRBJ1-2, reads GAGVSQSPSNKVTEKGKDVELRCDPISGHTALYWYRQSLGQGLEFLIYFQGNSAPDKSGLPSDRFSAERTGGSVSTLTIQRTQQEDSAVYLCASSPTGQGARGYTFGSGTRLTVV.

This rearrangement joins TRBV29-1 to TRBJ1-5; a weak D match, TRBD1 (6 bases). This CDR3 contains 12 residues. Germline V lookup: CDR1 SQVTM, CDR2 ANQGSEA. The V end was cut by 7 bases, the J end by 7 bases, with 14 bases between. CDR3 in DNA: TGCAGCGGGGGGGGGCCCGGACAGCCCCAGCATTTT. This encodes CSGGGPGQPQHF.

This chain connects TRBV29-1 to TRBJ1-4; 9 bases align to TRBD1. J was trimmed by 8 bases and V by 6 bases; bases with no gene match: 7. CDR3 length: 13 residues. Germline assignment: CDR1 SQVTM and CDR2 ANQGSEA. In DNA, the CDR3 is TGCAGCGTACAGGGGGCGACGGGGGAAAAACTGTTTTTT. Translation gives CSVQGATGEKLFF.

As DNA, the CDR3 is TGTGCCAGCAGTCCAGACAGGGTCGAAGAGACCCAGTACTTC. Translated, it gives CASSPDRVEETQYF. V and J are TRBV12-3 or TRBV12-4 and TRBJ2-5, with TRBD1 identical over 7 bases. The V gene end was trimmed by 5 bases and the J gene end by 3 bases; junction bases not matched to a gene: 6. There are 14 residues in the CDR3.

This clonotype was seen only a few times. This rearrangement joins TRBV4-3 to TRBJ1-2, with D perhaps matching TRBD1 (6 bases). The CDR3 is 16 amino acids. Germline V gives CDR1 LGHNA, CDR2 YSLEER. Trimming shortened V by 4 bases and J by 4 bases, and 19 bases separated the two germline ends. CDR3 in DNA: TGCGCCAGCAGCCCACCGGGACTCCAAGGGGGCTATGGCTACACCTTC. This sequence encodes CASSPPGLQGGYGYTF.

In this sample, this clonotype turned up once. This chain uses TRBV27 with TRBJ2-7; D is possibly TRBD1 (5 bases). This CDR3 is built from 13 residues. Per germline, CDR1 MNHEY and CDR2 SMNVEV (reference sequence). V lost 6 bases and J lost 4, with 13 bases in between. CDR3 nucleotide sequence: TGTGCCAGCAGAGTAGGTCAGGGTTACGAGCAGTACTTC. Residues: CASRVGQGYEQYF.

The chain employs TRBV11-2 and TRBJ2-5; unclear D gene. The length of the CDR3 is 14 residues. The germline V gene encodes CDR1 SGHAT and CDR2 FQNNGV. V lost 0 bases, J lost 3 bases, and 8 bases lay in between. Written as DNA, the CDR3 is TGTGCCAGCAGCTTAGATCCGGCAGAAGAGACCCAGTACTTC. Residues: CASSLDPAEETQYF.

The rearrangement links TRBV7-3 to TRBJ1-6; no clear D gene. The CDR3 extends over 15 amino acids. Germline CDR1 is SGHTA and CDR2 is FQGTGA. Trimming stripped 6 bases from V and 7 bases from J, with 16 bases between. The CDR3 loop is CASSSDLMGNSPLHF. DNA for the CDR3: TGTGCCAGCAGTTCAGACCTGATGGGGAATTCACCCCTCCACTTT.

CDR3 protein: CASSIPGQATGELFF. The CDR3 region has the DNA TGCGCCAGCAGCATTCCGGGACAGGCCACCGGGGAGCTGTTTTTT. This chain connects TRBV5-1 to TRBJ2-2, with 8 bases lining up with TRBD1. CDR3 length: 15 residues. Germline trimming cut 4 bases from V and 4 bases from J; bases unmatched to any gene: 6. Per germline, CDR1 SGHRS and CDR2 YFSETQ.

This chain joins TRBV7-6 and TRBJ1-5, with 8 bases lining up with TRBD1. CDR1 and CDR2 (germline): SGHVS, FNYEAQ. V dropped 4 bases and J dropped 0; count of bases not matched to a gene: 8. This CDR3 is 17 amino acids long. CDR3 nucleotides: TGTGCCAGCAGCTACCTTCCGACAGGGGATAGCAATCAGCCCCAGCATTTT. It specifies CASSYLPTGDSNQPQHF.

This clonotype was picked up a small number of times. The genes are TRBV24-1 and TRBJ2-7, with 12 positions matching TRBD1. CDR1 and CDR2 (germline): KGHDR, SFDVKD. The CDR3 runs 16 residues. V shed 5 bases and J 6 bases; nucleotides not matched to a gene: 10. In DNA form, the CDR3 reads TGTGCCACCAGTGCCCAGGGACAGGGGGCGAACCGCGAGCAGTACGTC. Its translation is CATSAQGQGANREQYV.

V gene TRBV5-5 combines with J gene TRBJ2-1, with a possible D match to TRBD1 (6 bases). Per germline, CDR1 SGHKS and CDR2 YYEKEE (reference sequence). V was cut by 4 bases and J by 0 bases, with 11 bases left in between. The CDR3 loop spans 15 amino acids. CDR3 residues: CASSIGTFSYNEQFF. CDR3 coding DNA: TGTGCCAGCAGCATCGGGACATTCTCCTACAATGAGCAGTTCTTC.

The chain joins TRBV6-2 or TRBV6-3 to TRBJ2-3; the match to TRBD2 covers 8 bases. Germline V CDR1 and CDR2: MNHEY, SVGEGT. The CDR3 sequence is 16 residues long. J lost 2 bases, V lost 0 bases, and 4 bases had no gene match. The CDR3 spells CASSYSLAGPTDTQYF. As DNA, the CDR3 is TGTGCCAGCAGTTACTCGCTAGCGGGCCCCACAGATACGCAGTATTTT.

The V call is TRBV4-1, the J call TRBJ2-5, with D tentatively TRBD2 (6 bases). This CDR3 spans 15 amino acids. V was trimmed by 0 bases and J by 4 bases, leaving 12 bases between them. Germline CDR1 and CDR2: MGHRA and YSYEKL. The CDR3, as DNA: TGCGCCAGCAGCCAAGATGGAGGGCAGGGAGAGACCCAGTACTTC. Protein: CASSQDGGQGETQYF.